Sequencing of this TCR beta chain was carried out in a study of T-cell reconstitution after alpha-beta-depleted transplantation in children. Overall study results and limits: Recipient T cells and thymic progenitors that survived gave rise to the high TCRbeta diversity observed at day 60 in some patients.

This clonotype was found many times. Its antigen is not identified. Preparing the TCRbeta library involved the use of unique molecular identifiers. One entry per CDR3 protein, called by TCRdb with MiXCR from the PCR reads. The sample carries some 200,000 distinct CDR3 sequences, around 8.4% recorded once. The CDR3 runs to 16 residues. V gave up 2 bases and J gave up 0 bases, with 11 bases separating them. The sample here was PBMCs, mostly from graft donor cells, taken 360 days after TCRalphabeta/CD19-depleted stem cell transplant. The clonotype originates from a male patient aged 2-15 years who had a stem cell transplant for acute myeloid leukemia, so the T cells may come from the graft donor. The rearrangement uses TRBV12-3 or TRBV12-4 and TRBJ2-1; D call uncertain. CDR3 loop: CASSLSGKRSYNEQFF. The CDR3 bases are TGTGCCAGCAGTTTATCGGGCAAGCGCTCCTACAATGAGCAGTTCTTC.